The rows below give T cell receptor beta chains drawn from one sample of a study of T cells in Graves' hyperthyroidism and ophthalmopathy. TCRdb independently ran MiXCR on the multiplex PCR reads; one entry per CDR3 protein. The sample lists about 410,000 distinct CDR3 sequences; roughly 15% were seen once. The sample taken for sequencing was blood. The receptors here all came from a woman under 40 with Graves' ophthalmopathy. Both conserved end residues are part of each CDR3. The order of the fields is V gene, J gene, CDR3 protein.

TRBV2	TRBJ1-1	CASSRSGLMNTEAFF
TRBV30	TRBJ1-1	CAWSVRQMNTEAFF
TRBV20-1	TRBJ2-7	CSAQGLGTYEQYF
TRBV28	TRBJ1-4	CASSGTTRANEKLFF
TRBV3-1	TRBJ2-1	CASSLSGGRNEQFF
TRBV3-1	TRBJ2-7	CASRDPGGSYEQYF
TRBV5-1	TRBJ2-5	CASSLAGRQQETQYF
TRBV12-3/TRBV12-4	TRBJ2-5	CASSPSTGETQYF
TRBV7-9	TRBJ2-2	CASSLTVTGELFF
TRBV5-1	TRBJ2-7	CASSLFGAGSYEQYF
TRBV12-3/TRBV12-4	TRBJ1-3	CASSSSRGLRGNTIYF
TRBV5-1	TRBJ2-5	CASSLEIGPLYF
TRBV10-2	TRBJ2-1	CASRNSGGSNEQFF
TRBV20-1	TRBJ2-1	CSASGTGLYNEQFF
TRBV2	TRBJ2-2	CASSEQGTGNGELFF
TRBV6-1	TRBJ1-5	CASTSLGKGGNQPQHF
TRBV18	TRBJ2-1	CASSPQGRFNEQFF
TRBV20-1	TRBJ2-3	CSARDGRATTDTQYF
TRBV7-8	TRBJ1-1	CASNHGAENTEAFF
TRBV6-1	TRBJ2-7	CASRPDGAYEQYF
TRBV24-1	TRBJ1-2	CATSDSPENYGYTF
TRBV19	TRBJ2-7	CASSIEGGPYEQYF
TRBV7-8	TRBJ1-5	CVSSYRPGERQPQHF
TRBV28	TRBJ1-1	CASKMTGGTEAFF
TRBV28	TRBJ2-4	CASSPMRVGNIQYF
TRBV3-1	TRBJ2-7	CASSHERQAQYF
TRBV6-5	TRBJ2-1	CASSYSWGQSSHNEQFF
TRBV6-1	TRBJ2-7	CASAWTGGAYEQYF
TRBV30	TRBJ1-1	CAWSPSGGYNTEAFF
TRBV29-1	TRBJ2-1	CSVDWGTYNEQFF
TRBV7-2	TRBJ2-1	CASSGGGERGGLVEQFF
TRBV29-1	TRBJ2-7	CSVEIGRSSYEQYF
TRBV5-1	TRBJ1-4	CASSLTVSDEKLFF
TRBV5-1	TRBJ2-5	CASSFASGGAVETQYF
TRBV25-1	TRBJ2-2	CASSEPPRGGRIGELFF
TRBV28	TRBJ2-1	CASSVRVGYSYNEQFF
TRBV10-2	TRBJ1-5	CASSYRGPKQPQHF
TRBV10-1	TRBJ2-3	CASSSGGFTDTQYF
TRBV20-1	TRBJ1-5	CSATPSDYSNQPQHF
TRBV9	TRBJ2-1	CASSVGSGGFYNEQFF
TRBV9	TRBJ2-2	CASSARLLGHTGELFF
TRBV7-8	TRBJ1-5	CASSLFAGARRNQPQHF
TRBV4-1	TRBJ1-5	CASSQDLAGPQHF
TRBV18	TRBJ2-7	CASSPIDRGHDEQYF
TRBV25-1	TRBJ1-4	CASSLTGMSEKLFF
TRBV10-1	TRBJ1-1	CASSDLIAGEAFF
TRBV28	TRBJ1-2	CASSPRTGWHGYTF
TRBV29-1	TRBJ1-4	CSASGQGATNEKLFF
TRBV7-9	TRBJ2-4	CASRDGGLAGGMDIQYF
TRBV20-1	TRBJ1-2	CSADIPGGRQYGYTF
TRBV2	TRBJ2-5	CASSEPGQQETQYF
TRBV9	TRBJ2-5	CASNGGYYQETQYF
TRBV27	TRBJ1-6	CASSWEQDSPLHF
TRBV7-6	TRBJ2-1	CASSSLKRGGNEQFF